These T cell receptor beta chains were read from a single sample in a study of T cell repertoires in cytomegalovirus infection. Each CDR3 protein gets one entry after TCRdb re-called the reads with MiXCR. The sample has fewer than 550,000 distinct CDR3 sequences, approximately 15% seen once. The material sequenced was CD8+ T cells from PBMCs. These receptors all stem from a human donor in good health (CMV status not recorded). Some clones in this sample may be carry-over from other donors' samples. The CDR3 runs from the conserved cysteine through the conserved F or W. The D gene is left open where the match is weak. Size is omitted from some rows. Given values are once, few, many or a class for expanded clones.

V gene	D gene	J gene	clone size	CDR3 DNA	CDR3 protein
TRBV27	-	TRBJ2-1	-	TGTGCCAGCAGTTTATCTGGTTTGGGCAGGGAGGTTAACAATGAGCAGTTCTTC	CASSLSGLGREVNNEQFF
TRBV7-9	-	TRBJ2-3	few	TGTGCCAGCAGCTTGCCGTCGTCAGATACGCAGTATTTT	CASSLPSSDTQYF
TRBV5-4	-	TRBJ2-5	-	TGTGCCAGCAGCTTGGGCGAGAAAGAGACCCAGTACTTC	CASSLGEKETQYF
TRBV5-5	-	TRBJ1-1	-	TGTGCCAGCAGCTTGGCGTTTTCAGGGGTAGTGAACACTGAAGCTTTCTTT	CASSLAFSGVVNTEAFF
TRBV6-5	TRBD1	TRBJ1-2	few	TGTGCCAGCAGTTACAATGGGGACAGGGGGATTGGGTATGGCTACACCTTC	CASSYNGDRGIGYGYTF
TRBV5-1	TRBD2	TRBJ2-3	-	TGCGCCAGCACGTCGCGGGAGGGGGGCCCAGATACGCAGTATTTT	CASTSREGGPDTQYF
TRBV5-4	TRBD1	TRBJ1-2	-	TGTGCCAGCAGCACGGAAATTGGACAGGAAAGGGTCTATGGCTACACCTTC	CASSTEIGQERVYGYTF
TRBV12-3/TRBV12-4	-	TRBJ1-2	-	TGTGCCAGTTTTATGGGTGGCTACACCTTC	CASFMGGYTF
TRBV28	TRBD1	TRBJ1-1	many	TGTGCCAGCAGTTGGGGACAGGTGCCTACTGAAGCTTTCTTT	CASSWGQVPTEAFF
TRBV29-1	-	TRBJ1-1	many	TGCAGCGTTGCAGGACAGAGTTCGACTGAAGCTTTCTTT	CSVAGQSSTEAFF
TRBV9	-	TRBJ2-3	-	TGTGCCAGCAGCGGTGACTATTCAGATACGCAGTATTTT	CASSGDYSDTQYF
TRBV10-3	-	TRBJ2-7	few	TGTGCCATCAGTGATGAGTCTCACGAGCAGTACTTC	CAISDESHEQYF
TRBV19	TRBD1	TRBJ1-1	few	TGTGCCAGTGGGACAGGGCGGGGGAGCAACACTGAAGCTTTCTTT	CASGTGRGSNTEAFF
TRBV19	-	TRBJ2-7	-	TGTGCCAGTAGTACGGCAGAAGGCTACGAGCAGTACTTC	CASSTAEGYEQYF
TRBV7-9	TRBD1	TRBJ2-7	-	TGTGCCTGCAGCTCTTCCTCGACAGGGCCCTACGAACAGTACTTC	CACSSSSTGPYEQYF